This T cell receptor (beta chain) was recorded in a study of a mutant IDH1 vaccine in newly diagnosed glioma. Overall study: Either 4-6 weeks after radiotherapy alone or alongside temozolomide, vaccination was begun. Among treated patients, 62.5% were male and around 40% female, and mean age was around 40 years. Earlier therapy was either radiotherapy, temozolomide, or both, and most got both.

Study-level results: There seemed to be no relation between pseudoprogression and changes in top peripheral T cell clonotypes.

The time point denotes: week 11, during vaccination. Each dose delivered 300 ug of mutant IDH1 20-mer peptide subcutaneously with imiquimod. The ends were cut back, 1 base at V and 6 bases at J, with 9 bases in the middle. The CDR3 contains 14 residues. The germline CDR1 and CDR2 sequences are MGHDK and SYGVNS. Points on this clone: What it recognizes is unknown.

Repertoires were generated with immunoSEQ multiplex PCR, while TCRdb's copy carries only in-frame clones and drops some. The table lists about 25,000 clones, about 70% of them singletons. The chain is built from TRBV25-1 and TRBJ2-2, with D unresolved. The receptor's source is a man between 18 and 29 years old with glioma. Some clones in this sample may be carry-over from other donors' samples. Sequenced here: peripheral blood mononuclear cells (PBMCs), sampled from a glioma patient whose treatment included an IDH1 peptide vaccine. The CDR3 coding sequence is TGTGCCAGCAGTGAATCGGTATCAGCCGGGGAGCTGTTTTTT. Translating gives CASSESVSAGELFF.